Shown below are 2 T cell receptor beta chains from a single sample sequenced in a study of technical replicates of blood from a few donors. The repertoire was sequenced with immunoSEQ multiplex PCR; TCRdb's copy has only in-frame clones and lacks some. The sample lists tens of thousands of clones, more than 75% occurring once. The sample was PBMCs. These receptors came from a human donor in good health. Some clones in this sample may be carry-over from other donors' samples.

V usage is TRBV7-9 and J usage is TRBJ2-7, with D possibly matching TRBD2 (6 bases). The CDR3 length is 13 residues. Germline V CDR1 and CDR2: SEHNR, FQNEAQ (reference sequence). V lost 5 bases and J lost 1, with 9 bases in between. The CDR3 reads CASSPGTSYEQYF. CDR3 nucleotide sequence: TGTGCCAGCAGCCCCGGGACTTCCTACGAGCAGTACTTC. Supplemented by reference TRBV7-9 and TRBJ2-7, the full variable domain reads DTGVSQNPRHKITKRGQNVTFRCDPISEHNRLYWYRQTLGQGPEFLTYFQNEAQLEKSRLLSDRFSAERPKGSFSTLEIQRTEQGDSAMYLCASSPGTSYEQYFGPGTRLTVT.

The chain's CDR3 is CASSRGQGGTGELFF. DNA of the CDR3: TGCGCCAGCAGCCGAGGACAGGGTGGCACCGGGGAGCTGTTTTTT. The chain carries TRBV5-1 and TRBJ2-2; 8 nucleotides line up with TRBD1. The CDR3 sequence is 15 residues long. Germline V CDR1 and CDR2: SGHRS, YFSETQ. V was clipped by 4 bases and J by 4 bases; unmatched bases: 6. The variable domain in full, completed from reference TRBV5-1 and TRBJ2-2, reads KAGVTQTPRYLIKTRGQQVTLSCSPISGHRSVSWYQQTPGQGLQFLFEYFSETQRNKGNFPGRFSGRQFSNSRSEMNVSTLELGDSALYLCASSRGQGGTGELFFGEGSRLTVL.